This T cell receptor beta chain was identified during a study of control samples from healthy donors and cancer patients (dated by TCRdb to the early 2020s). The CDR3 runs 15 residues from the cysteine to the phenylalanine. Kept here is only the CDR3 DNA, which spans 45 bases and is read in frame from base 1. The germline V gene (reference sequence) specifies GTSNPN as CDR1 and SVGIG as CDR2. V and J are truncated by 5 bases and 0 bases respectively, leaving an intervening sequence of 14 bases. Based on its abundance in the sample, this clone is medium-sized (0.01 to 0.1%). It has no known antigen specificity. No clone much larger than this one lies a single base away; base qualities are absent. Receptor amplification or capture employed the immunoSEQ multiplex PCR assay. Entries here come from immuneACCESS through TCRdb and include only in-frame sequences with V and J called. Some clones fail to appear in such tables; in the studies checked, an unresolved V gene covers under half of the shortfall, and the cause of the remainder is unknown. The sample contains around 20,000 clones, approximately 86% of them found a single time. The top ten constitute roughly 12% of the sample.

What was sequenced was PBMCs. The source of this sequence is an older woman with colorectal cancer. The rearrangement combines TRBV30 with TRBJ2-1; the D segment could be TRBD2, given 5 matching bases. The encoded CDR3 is CAWGESSSSYNEQFF. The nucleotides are TGTGCCTGGGGGGAGTCGTCCAGCTCCTACAATGAGCAGTTCTTC.